What follows describes a single TCR beta chain. What it binds is not known. This sample also contains other DNA sequences that code for the same CDR3. The data are from a study of long-term antiretroviral therapy in people with HIV. Findings and caveats of the study: Patients on ART gained diversity, which nonetheless stayed below transplant donor controls.

Sequencing relied on immunoSEQ assay v3.0, run at survey level. Measured with immunoSEQ multiplex PCR; TCRdb has only the in-frame clones, and not every one. The sample yields roughly 42,000 clones, roughly nine tenths seen once. Per germline, CDR1 LGHNA and CDR2 YNFKEQ. J was trimmed by 2 bases and V by 4 bases; bases with no gene match: 7. The CDR3 has 16 residues. The rearrangement uses TRBV4-2 and TRBJ2-7; 11 bases are shared with TRBD2. The clonotype was recovered from a woman in her forties or fifties with HIV. This specimen consisted of unsorted PBMCs, obtained 1.2 years after starting antiretroviral therapy. The CDR3 loop is CASSPLTSGGPYEQYF. The CDR3 region has the DNA TGTGCCAGCAGCCCCCTCACTAGCGGGGGCCCCTACGAGCAGTACTTC.